This is a list of T cell receptor beta chains from one sample in a study of PD-1 blockade in classical Hodgkin lymphoma. Profiled with immunoSEQ multiplex PCR; TCRdb holds only in-frame clones, not every one. The sample shows 47,000 or so clones, over 70% of them seen only once. Source: peripheral blood mononuclear cells (PBMCs), taken at baseline. The receptors derive from a human donor with classical Hodgkin lymphoma. Each CDR3 is given with its conserved first and last residue. A D gene is named only where the DNA matches it firmly. Only some rows state a clone size, as once, few, many or a class for expanded clones.

d_call: NA; v_call: TRBV4-1; j_call: TRBJ2-1; clone_size: few; cdr3_nt: TGCGCCAGCAGCCAAGGAGGGACAAGAAGCGATGAGCAGTTCTTC; cdr3_aa: CASSQGGTRSDEQFF
d_call: NA; v_call: TRBV15; j_call: TRBJ2-2; clone_size: NA; cdr3_nt: TGTGCCACCAGCAGAGATCTCGTGAACACCGGGGAGCTGTTTTTT; cdr3_aa: CATSRDLVNTGELFF
d_call: NA; v_call: TRBV25-1; j_call: TRBJ1-2; clone_size: once; cdr3_nt: TGTGCCAGCAGTGATCTTACCAGGGTAACGGGCGGCTACACCTTC; cdr3_aa: CASSDLTRVTGGYTF
d_call: NA; v_call: TRBV7-9; j_call: TRBJ1-1; clone_size: NA; cdr3_nt: TGTGCCAGCAGCTTAATCGCGGGAAAAAACACTGAAGCTTTCTTT; cdr3_aa: CASSLIAGKNTEAFF
d_call: TRBD2; v_call: TRBV7-2; j_call: TRBJ2-7; clone_size: NA; cdr3_nt: TGTGCCAGCAGCTTACCTAGCGGGATCCTGAGCTCCTACGAGCAGTACTTC; cdr3_aa: CASSLPSGILSSYEQYF
d_call: TRBD1; v_call: TRBV6-6; j_call: TRBJ2-3; clone_size: NA; cdr3_nt: TGTGCCAGCAGGAAGACAGGGGGCACAGATACGCAGTATTTT; cdr3_aa: CASRKTGGTDTQYF
d_call: NA; v_call: TRBV11-2; j_call: TRBJ2-1; clone_size: NA; cdr3_nt: TGTGCCAGCAGCGCCCAGTTTGCCTACAATGAGCAGTTCTTC; cdr3_aa: CASSAQFAYNEQFF
d_call: TRBD1; v_call: TRBV11-2; j_call: TRBJ2-1; clone_size: once; cdr3_nt: TGTGCCAGCTCCTGGGGACAGGGCCTTGAGCAGTTCTTC; cdr3_aa: CASSWGQGLEQFF
d_call: NA; v_call: TRBV5-1; j_call: TRBJ1-2; clone_size: NA; cdr3_nt: TGCGCCAGCAGCTTGGAGGGATTGAGCTATGGCTACACCTTC; cdr3_aa: CASSLEGLSYGYTF
d_call: NA; v_call: TRBV28; j_call: TRBJ2-5; clone_size: NA; cdr3_nt: TGTGCCAGCAGTTACCTAGGTCAGAATAGGGAGACCCAGTACTTC; cdr3_aa: CASSYLGQNRETQYF
d_call: NA; v_call: TRBV10-3; j_call: TRBJ1-5; clone_size: NA; cdr3_nt: TGTGCCACCCTAGAGGGTTCGGGACAGCCCCAGCATTTT; cdr3_aa: CATLEGSGQPQHF
d_call: NA; v_call: TRBV27; j_call: TRBJ1-3; clone_size: NA; cdr3_nt: TGTGCCAGCAGTTTATCCGTCGGCGGGCATGGAAACACCATATATTTT; cdr3_aa: CASSLSVGGHGNTIYF
d_call: NA; v_call: TRBV10-3; j_call: TRBJ2-3; clone_size: once; cdr3_nt: TGTGCCATCAGTGAGTCCGGGCGATCCCTCACAGATACGCAGTATTTT; cdr3_aa: CAISESGRSLTDTQYF
d_call: TRBD1; v_call: TRBV5-1; j_call: TRBJ2-7; clone_size: NA; cdr3_nt: TGCGCCAGCAGCATGGGACAGCACTACGAGCAGTACTTC; cdr3_aa: CASSMGQHYEQYF
d_call: NA; v_call: TRBV5-1; j_call: TRBJ2-1; clone_size: NA; cdr3_nt: TGCGCCAGCGGAGGGGGCGGACGCTCCTACAATGAGCAGTTCTTC; cdr3_aa: CASGGGGRSYNEQFF
d_call: TRBD1; v_call: TRBV2; j_call: TRBJ1-1; clone_size: NA; cdr3_nt: TGTGCCAGCAGGGACAGGGGTCCTTACCGAGAAGCTTTCTTT; cdr3_aa: CASRDRGPYREAFF
d_call: NA; v_call: TRBV5-1; j_call: TRBJ1-2; clone_size: NA; cdr3_nt: TGCGCCAGCAGCTTGGAGGTGACTCCCGGTAACTATGGCTACACCTTC; cdr3_aa: CASSLEVTPGNYGYTF
d_call: NA; v_call: TRBV5-6; j_call: TRBJ1-2; clone_size: few; cdr3_nt: TGTGCCAGCAGCTTGAGGTGGGGCAGTTCTAACTATGGCTACACCTTC; cdr3_aa: CASSLRWGSSNYGYTF
d_call: NA; v_call: TRBV18; j_call: TRBJ1-6; clone_size: many; cdr3_nt: TGTGCCAGCTCACCAAATAACAGGGTAGGATCACCCCTCCACTTT; cdr3_aa: CASSPNNRVGSPLHF
d_call: NA; v_call: TRBV2; j_call: TRBJ1-2; clone_size: NA; cdr3_nt: TGTGCCAGCAGTGCGGGAAGGGACCGATTTAACTATGGCTACACCTTC; cdr3_aa: CASSAGRDRFNYGYTF
d_call: TRBD1; v_call: TRBV7-9; j_call: TRBJ1-3; clone_size: NA; cdr3_nt: TGTGCCAGCAGCTTAACGCCAGGGGGTACTGGAAACACCATATATTTT; cdr3_aa: CASSLTPGGTGNTIYF
d_call: NA; v_call: TRBV15; j_call: TRBJ2-7; clone_size: NA; cdr3_nt: TGTGCCACCAGCAGAGATGGGTACGAGCAGTACTTC; cdr3_aa: CATSRDGYEQYF
d_call: TRBD2; v_call: TRBV4-1; j_call: TRBJ2-1; clone_size: NA; cdr3_nt: TGCGCCAGCACCTGGGGACTAGCGGGAGGAAATGAGCAGTTCTTC; cdr3_aa: CASTWGLAGGNEQFF
d_call: TRBD1; v_call: TRBV7-2; j_call: TRBJ1-5; clone_size: NA; cdr3_nt: TGTGCCAGCAGCCCGGACAGGACCTCTGAGCCCCAGCATTTT; cdr3_aa: CASSPDRTSEPQHF
d_call: NA; v_call: TRBV6-5; j_call: TRBJ1-2; clone_size: NA; cdr3_nt: TGTGCCAGCAGTTACTCGGGGGGGCTCAACTATGGCTACACCTTC; cdr3_aa: CASSYSGGLNYGYTF
d_call: NA; v_call: TRBV6-1; j_call: TRBJ2-7; clone_size: once; cdr3_nt: TGTGCCAGCAGGGGACCGGCGGGCTACGAGCAGTACTTC; cdr3_aa: CASRGPAGYEQYF
d_call: NA; v_call: TRBV5-5; j_call: TRBJ2-7; clone_size: few; cdr3_nt: TGTGCCAGCAGCTTGGATTTTGACTACGAGCAGTACTTC; cdr3_aa: CASSLDFDYEQYF